This is a list of T cell receptor beta chains from one sample in a study of cytomegalovirus exposure and HLA in healthy donors. TCRdb's table, derived via immunoSEQ multiplex PCR, lists solely in-frame clones and lacks some. Found here are 120,000 to 150,000 clones, about 70% of them singletons; the top ten hold about 3.8%. Material: PBMCs. These receptor sequences come from a man between 18 and 35 years old in good health and CMV-seronegative. Both conserved end residues are part of each CDR3. D genes are given only for firm matches. Only some rows state a clone size, as once, few, many or a class for expanded clones.

V gene	CDR3 length	D gene	clone size	J gene	CDR3 protein	CDR3 DNA
TRBV2	17	TRBD2	once	TRBJ2-2	CASSDGAGGPNTGELFF	TGTGCCAGCAGTGACGGGGCGGGAGGGCCGAACACCGGGGAGCTGTTTTTT
TRBV7-9	16	.	.	TRBJ1-1	CASSLGGGTWNTEAFF	TGTGCCAGCAGCTTGGGCGGGGGCACTTGGAACACTGAAGCTTTCTTT
TRBV6-5	16	.	.	TRBJ1-2	CASSYGTPGSGYGYTF	TGTGCCAGCAGTTACGGTACCCCGGGTTCGGGCTATGGCTACACCTTC
TRBV9	15	.	.	TRBJ2-3	CASSVVGTREDTQYF	TGTGCCAGCAGCGTAGTGGGCACAAGGGAGGATACGCAGTATTTT
TRBV27	14	.	.	TRBJ2-1	CASSLDRLYNEQFF	TGTGCCAGCAGTTTAGACAGACTCTACAATGAGCAGTTCTTC
TRBV11-2	16	TRBD1	.	TRBJ1-1	CASSSRPRGLDTEAFF	TGTGCCAGCAGCTCCCGCCCCAGGGGGCTGGACACTGAAGCTTTCTTT
TRBV11-2	15	TRBD2	.	TRBJ2-1	CASSLLAGGYNEQFF	TGTGCCAGCAGCTTACTAGCGGGAGGTTACAATGAGCAGTTCTTC
TRBV29-1	11	.	few	TRBJ2-1	CSVLDRDFQFF	TGCAGCGTCTTGGACAGAGACTTCCAGTTCTTC
TRBV27	14	.	.	TRBJ2-7	CASSLGRGSYEQYF	TGTGCCAGCAGTTTAGGAAGGGGATCCTACGAGCAGTACTTC
TRBV7-3	14	.	.	TRBJ2-5	CASSLTGGPGTQYF	TGTGCCAGCAGCTTAACGGGGGGGCCCGGGACCCAGTACTTC
TRBV29-1	18	.	.	TRBJ2-3	CSVLGDTGHYGVTDTQYF	TGCAGCGTCCTTGGGGACACCGGTCACTATGGAGTTACAGATACGCAGTATTTT
TRBV9	14	.	.	TRBJ2-5	CASSVAGVIETQYF	TGTGCCAGCAGCGTAGCGGGAGTTATAGAGACCCAGTACTTC
TRBV9	15	.	.	TRBJ1-5	CASSPAPGVNQPQHF	TGTGCCAGCAGCCCCGCACCAGGGGTCAATCAGCCCCAGCATTTT
TRBV19	16	TRBD1	.	TRBJ1-2	CASSIVDRIGNYGYTF	TGTGCCAGTAGTATAGTGGACAGGATAGGGAACTATGGCTACACCTTC
TRBV7-8	13	TRBD1	.	TRBJ2-2	CASLQGAVGELFF	TGTGCCAGCCTACAGGGGGCGGTCGGGGAGCTGTTTTTT
TRBV6-6	15	.	many	TRBJ2-7	CASSYAGDPPYEQYF	TGTGCCAGCAGTTACGCAGGGGATCCTCCCTACGAGCAGTACTTC
TRBV7-3	17	TRBD2	few	TRBJ2-7	CASSLTPTSGGAPEQYF	TGTGCCAGCAGCTTAACACCCACTAGCGGGGGGGCGCCAGAGCAGTACTTC
TRBV5-1	15	TRBD1	.	TRBJ1-2	CASSSTGAAGDGYTF	TGCGCCAGCAGCTCAACAGGGGCTGCCGGGGATGGCTACACCTTC
TRBV5-6	15	TRBD1	.	TRBJ2-7	CASSYGQASSYEQYF	TGTGCCAGCAGCTATGGACAGGCCAGCTCCTACGAGCAGTACTTC
TRBV5-1	13	.	.	TRBJ1-5	CASSPTVGQPQHF	TGCGCCAGCAGCCCGACAGTGGGTCAGCCTCAGCATTTT
TRBV19	14	.	.	TRBJ2-2	CASSSTGNTGELFF	TGTGCCAGTAGTTCGACAGGGAACACCGGGGAGCTGTTTTTT
TRBV11-2	15	.	.	TRBJ2-7	CASTRSSGDTYEQYF	TGTGCCAGCACCCGATCCTCGGGAGATACCTACGAGCAGTACTTC